These 5 T cell receptor beta chains were all obtained from the same sample, sequenced in a study of early T cells in non-severe SARS-CoV-2 infection. TCRdb used MiXCR to reprocess the 5' RACE reads, holding one entry per CDR3 protein. The table has under 40,000 distinct CDR3 sequences, under 8% seen once. The specimen was whole blood. All receptors derive from an adult who was a healthcare worker with PCR-confirmed SARS-CoV-2 infection or an uninfected control (not recorded which).

This chain links TRBV4-1 with TRBJ2-6; possibly TRBD2 for D (5 bases). The germline V gene has CDR1 MGHRA and CDR2 YSYEKL. CDR3 length: 17 amino acids. Trimming stripped 0 bases from V and 1 base from J, with 10 bases between. CDR3 protein: CASSQDLSGSGANVLTF. The DNA of the CDR3 is TGCGCCAGCAGCCAAGATCTATCGGGGTCTGGGGCCAACGTCCTGACTTTC.

The sample holds many counts of this clonotype. This chain links TRBV6-6 with TRBJ2-2, with 13 positions matching TRBD2. This CDR3 is built from 18 residues. The germline CDR1 and CDR2 sequences are MNHNY and SVGAGI (reference sequence). V lost 2 bases to trimming and J lost 1 base; unmatched junction nucleotides: 4. CDR3 protein: CASSYRLAGGGNTGELFF. The CDR3 region has the DNA TGTGCCAGCAGTTACCGACTAGCGGGAGGTGGGAACACCGGGGAGCTGTTTTTT.

This clonotype has a count of ten or more. The chain combines TRBV18 with TRBJ2-5, with TRBD1 as a possible D gene (5 bases). The CDR3 is 15 amino acids. Germline V gene data show CDR1 as KGHSH and CDR2 as LQKENI. V was cut by 2 bases and J by 7 bases, with 17 bases left in between. Written as DNA, the CDR3 is TGTGCCAGCTCACCAGTTGGGGCGGATCCCGGGACCCAGTACTTC. This encodes CASSPVGADPGTQYF.

In this sample, this clonotype turned up many times. The CDR3 reads CSGTGDDNTDTQYF. As DNA, the CDR3 is TGCAGCGGGACAGGGGACGATAACACAGATACGCAGTATTTT. The chain couples TRBV29-1 to TRBJ2-3; TRBD1 aligns across 9 bases. CDR3 size: 14 residues. In germline, CDR1 is SQVTM, CDR2 ANQGSEA. V shed 7 bases, J shed 2 bases, and the junction held 7 bases outside the gene matches.

This clonotype was counted many times. The CDR3 DNA is TGTGCCAGCAGTTATCGAGAGACAGCAGAGACCCAGTACTTC. Its protein product is CASSYRETAETQYF. J is TRBJ2-5 and V is TRBV6-6; D is possibly TRBD1 (5 bases). CDR1 and CDR2 (germline): MNHNY, SVGAGI (reference sequence). V was clipped by 3 bases and J by 4 bases, with 12 bases between them. The CDR3 is 14 amino acids.